Listed here is a single T cell receptor (beta chain). This CDR3 spans 16 amino acids. Trimming stripped 3 bases from V and 0 bases from J, with 9 bases between. The authors prepared the TCRbeta library with unique molecular identifiers. TCRdb re-called the PCR reads with MiXCR, one entry per CDR3 protein. The sample shows approximately 210,000 distinct CDR3 sequences, approximately 15% of them seen only once. This sample was included in a study of T-cell reconstitution after alpha-beta-depleted transplantation in children. This sequence originates from a human donor who donated a stem cell graft to a child with acute lymphoblastic leukemia. This sample comprised PBMCs from the stem cell graft donor, obtained from the stem cell graft. The V gene is TRBV12-3 or TRBV12-4, the J gene TRBJ2-6; no reliable D call. DNA for the CDR3: TGTGCCAGCAGTTTCAAACAGATCTCTGGGGCCAACGTCCTGACTTTC. This translates into CASSFKQISGANVLTF.